Listed here are 30 T cell receptor beta chains from one sample, sequenced in a study of cytomegalovirus exposure and HLA in healthy donors. The PCR ran on 60 Vbeta and 13 Jbeta primers. Produced via immunoSEQ multiplex PCR; TCRdb's table is partial and in-frame only. The table for this sample gives roughly 100,000 clones. The sample was PBMCs. The source is a middle-aged man in good health and CMV-seropositive.

The chain links TRBV6-5 to TRBJ1-1; TRBD1 agrees at 7 bases. V trimming: 1 base; J trimming: 7 bases; junction bases outside the gene matches: 6. This CDR3 has 14 amino acids. The germline CDR1 and CDR2 sequences are MNHEY and SVGAGI. Here the CDR3 DNA reads TGTGCCAGCAGTTACTTAGGGACAGAGTATGAAGCTTTCTTT. It codes for CASSYLGTEYEAFF.

The genes are TRBV4-3 and TRBJ1-5; 7 bases map to TRBD1. CDR3 length: 17 residues. The V gene end was trimmed by 0 bases and the J gene end by 6 bases; junction bases not matched to a gene: 11. Germline lookup yields CDR1 LGHNA and CDR2 YSLEER. Written as DNA, the CDR3 is TGCGCCAGCAGCCAAGACGCCAAAGGGGGCATGGGTCAGCCCCAGCATTTT. Translated: CASSQDAKGGMGQPQHF.

The V gene is TRBV30, the J gene TRBJ2-5, with D tentatively TRBD2 (7 bases). This CDR3 contains 14 residues. Between the trimmed V and J ends, which lost 1 base and 7 bases, there was a span of 16 bases. CDR1 GTSNPN and CDR2 SVGIG come from the germline V gene (reference sequence). The CDR3 DNA is TGTGCCTGGAGTGGGGCGGGGGCCGGTTTGACCCAGTACTTC. Translated, it gives CAWSGAGAGLTQYF.

This chain links TRBV2 with TRBJ1-2; 7 nucleotides match TRBD1. V gave up 5 bases and J gave up 7 bases; unmatched junction bases: 4. The CDR3 spans 12 residues. Looked up from germline, CDR1 is SNHLY and CDR2 is FYNNEI. The CDR3 DNA is TGTGCCAGCAGTCGAACAGGGGCTGGCTACACCTTC. It is translated as CASSRTGAGYTF.

The chain carries TRBV19 and TRBJ1-2; TRBD1 matches 8 bases. The CDR3 is 15 residues long. The ends lost 3 bases at V and 4 bases at J; junction bases unmatched: 7. Germline V lookup: CDR1 LNHDA, CDR2 SQIVND (reference sequence). Written as DNA, the CDR3 is TGTGCCAGTAGTATGGGACAGGTATTTTCCTATGGCTACACCTTC. Translated: CASSMGQVFSYGYTF.

The chain has TRBV19 and TRBJ2-4; 13 bases line up with TRBD2. This CDR3 contains 16 residues. The V gene's germline CDR1 is LNHDA and CDR2 SQIVND (reference sequence). The junction had 4 bases not matched to a gene; V was cut back by 1 base and J by 7 bases. The CDR3 DNA follows: TGTGCCAGTAGTATAGGTGGGACTAGCGGGATGAACATTCAGTACTTC. Its translation: CASSIGGTSGMNIQYF.

The V gene is TRBV27, the J gene TRBJ2-1, with 10 bases aligning to TRBD2. The CDR3 has 14 residues. CDR1 and CDR2 (germline): MNHEY, SMNVEV (reference sequence). With V trimmed by 10 bases and J by 4 bases, 7 bases remained unmatched. The CDR3 coding sequence is TGTGCCACCGCCCTAGCGGGAGCGTACAATGAGCAGTTCTTC. Residues: CATALAGAYNEQFF.

The chain combines TRBV5-1 with TRBJ2-3; TRBD1 matches 9 bases. The CDR3 length is 14 residues. Germline V gene sequence: CDR1 SGHRS, CDR2 YFSETQ. V was pared by 0 bases and J by 4 bases, with 0 bases of the junction left unmatched. The CDR3 DNA sequence: TGCGCCAGCAGCTTGGGACAGGGGGCAGATACGCAGTATTTT. It specifies CASSLGQGADTQYF.

The rearrangement links TRBV7-3 to TRBJ1-2; TRBD1 might be the D (6 bases). This CDR3 comprises 15 residues. The V end was cut by 5 bases, the J end by 0 bases, with 13 bases between. In germline, CDR1 is SGHTA, CDR2 FQGTGA. DNA of the CDR3: TGTGCCAGCAGCATCACAGGGACGGCTAACTATGGCTACACCTTC. The encoded protein is CASSITGTANYGYTF.

The V and J genes are TRBV4-2 and TRBJ1-1; D is unresolved. The germline V gene has CDR1 LGHNA and CDR2 YNFKEQ. The CDR3 length is 12 residues. Between the trimmed V and J ends, which lost 3 bases and 6 bases, there was a span of 8 bases. The CDR3 region has the DNA TGTGCCAGCAGCCAGAGGGAGGCTGAAGCTTTCTTT. It yields the protein CASSQREAEAFF.

The V gene is TRBV7-2, the J gene TRBJ2-5; no definite D call. The CDR3 totals 14 residues. Trimming shortened V by 2 bases and J by 4 bases, and 11 bases separated the two germline ends. The germline V gene has CDR1 SGHTA and CDR2 FQGNSA. In DNA form, the CDR3 reads TGTGCCAGCAGCTTAATGGGCGTTTCAGAGACCCAGTACTTC. Protein: CASSLMGVSETQYF.

V is TRBV2 and J is TRBJ1-4; 8 bases fit TRBD1. The trim removed 6 bases at V and 8 bases at J, leaving 11 bases unmatched. The CDR3 extends over 15 amino acids. Germline CDR1 SNHLY, CDR2 FYNNEI. Here the CDR3 reads CASSLSGTGGEKLFF. The DNA for the CDR3 is TGTGCCAGCAGCCTATCCGGGACAGGAGGAGAAAAACTGTTTTTT.

V gene TRBV11-2 combines with J gene TRBJ1-4; 9 positions match TRBD1. With 4 bases clipped from V and 8 bases from J, the junction kept 11 bases outside the gene matches. The CDR3 length is 16 residues. Looked up from germline, CDR1 is SGHAT and CDR2 is FQNNGV. Written as DNA, the CDR3 is TGTGCCAGCAGCTCATACAGGGGGCGGCTTAAAGAAAAACTGTTTTTT. The encoded protein is CASSSYRGRLKEKLFF. Using reference TRBV11-2 and TRBJ1-4 for the parts outside the CDR3, the full variable domain is EAGVAQSPRYKIIEKRQSVAFWCNPISGHATLYWYQQILGQGPKLLIQFQNNGVVDDSQLPKDRFSAERLKGVDSTLKIQPAKLEDSAVYLCASSSYRGRLKEKLFFGSGTQLSVL.

The chain carries TRBV7-9 and TRBJ1-3; D not resolved. The CDR3 loop spans 13 amino acids. Trimming stripped 5 bases from V and 4 bases from J, with 9 bases between. Germline V gene lookup returns CDR1 SEHNR and CDR2 FQNEAQ (reference sequence). CDR3 nucleotide sequence: TGTGCCAGCAGCCTTAGCGGGGGAAACACCATATATTTT. Its protein product is CASSLSGGNTIYF.

The genes are TRBV7-2 and TRBJ2-5, with TRBD1 as a possible D gene (6 bases). The ends were cut back, 5 bases at V and 4 bases at J, with 29 bases in the middle. The CDR3 spans 19 residues. Germline V gene lookup returns CDR1 SGHTA and CDR2 FQGNSA. The DNA of the CDR3 is TGTGCCAGCAGCCCAGGAAGGACCACTACAGGGATCTCTGCAGAGACCCAGTACTTC. Residues: CASSPGRTTTGISAETQYF.

This sequence joins TRBV15 and TRBJ2-7, with a weak D call TRBD1 (6 bases). Germline V gene sequence: CDR1 LNHNV, CDR2 YYDKDF (reference sequence). CDR3 length equals 15 residues. The ends were cut back, 5 bases at V and 3 bases at J, with 17 bases in the middle. The CDR3 sequence: CATSSLAGVFYEQYF. The CDR3 region has the DNA TGTGCCACCAGCTCTCTGGCAGGGGTCTTCTACGAGCAGTACTTC.

This chain connects TRBV2 to TRBJ2-6, with D possibly being TRBD1 (5 bases). The CDR3 spans 15 residues. V was trimmed by 8 bases and J by 1 base, leaving 12 bases between them. Germline V gene lookup returns CDR1 SNHLY and CDR2 FYNNEI. The CDR3 nucleotides read TGTGCCAGCCGACAGACGGAATCTGGGGCCAACGTCCTGACTTTC. Translating gives CASRQTESGANVLTF.

The chain recombines TRBV30 with TRBJ1-1, with a tentative D call TRBD1 (6 bases). The CDR3 consists of 15 residues. V lost 0 bases and J 14 bases, leaving 25 bases between the germline ends. Germline assignment: CDR1 GTSNPN and CDR2 SVGIG (reference sequence). Here the CDR3 DNA reads TGTGCCTGGAGTGTAGGGGGGGCAGGCCCGAATTTGGGGTTCTTT. Encoded protein: CAWSVGGAGPNLGFF.

The rearrangement uses TRBV2 and TRBJ1-1, with 11 bases aligning to TRBD1. CDR3 length: 14 amino acids. In germline, CDR1 is SNHLY, CDR2 FYNNEI. Trimming took 7 bases from V and 5 from J; bases not matched to a gene: 6. The CDR3 sequence: CASTPDRGRTEAFF. As DNA, the CDR3 is TGTGCCAGCACCCCGGACAGGGGGCGAACTGAAGCTTTCTTT.

The V and J genes are TRBV2 and TRBJ2-1; TRBD1 is a possible D gene (6 bases). The CDR3 length is 14 residues. Germline V lookup: CDR1 SNHLY, CDR2 FYNNEI. V lost 5 bases and J 7 bases, leaving 15 bases between the germline ends. CDR3 DNA: TGTGCCAGCAGTCTCGGCCTACAGGGAAATGAGCAGTTCTTC. Its protein is CASSLGLQGNEQFF.

J is TRBJ2-1 and V is TRBV6-5; possibly TRBD2 for D (6 bases). The V end lost 2 bases, the J end lost 5 bases, and 10 bases lay between the germline ends. The CDR3 has 14 residues. The germline V gene encodes CDR1 MNHEY and CDR2 SVGAGI. CDR3 coding DNA: TGTGCCAGCAGTTACACGGGAGCCGACAATGAGCAGTTCTTC. This encodes CASSYTGADNEQFF.

This rearrangement joins TRBV7-2 to TRBJ2-7; 14 nucleotides agree with TRBD2. The ends lost 4 bases at V and 7 bases at J; junction bases unmatched: 18. This CDR3 comprises 19 residues. Germline assignment: CDR1 SGHTA and CDR2 FQGNSA. Here the CDR3 reads CASSSPGLAGVPPLREQYF. The CDR3, as DNA: TGTGCCAGCAGCTCCCCGGGACTAGCGGGAGTCCCTCCCCTTAGGGAGCAGTACTTC.

The CDR3 coding sequence is TGCAGCGTAACGACAGGGGGCGTAGTCTCTGAGCAGTTCTTC. This encodes CSVTTGGVVSEQFF. This rearrangement joins TRBV29-1 to TRBJ2-1; 10 nucleotides match TRBD1. Germline-derived CDR1 and CDR2 are SQVTM and ANQGSEA. The V and J ends lost 6 bases and 9 bases, in that order; junction bases with no gene match: 11. The CDR3 contains 14 residues.

The V and J genes are TRBV19 and TRBJ2-4; the D gene is possibly TRBD2 (5 bases). CDR3 length: 16 amino acids. The V end lost 3 bases, the J end lost 10 bases, and 22 bases lay between the germline ends. Germline loops: CDR1 LNHDA, CDR2 SQIVND (reference sequence). CDR3 bases: TGTGCCAGTAGTATTTCCACGGGCCGGCTAGCCGAAATTCAGTACTTC. This gives the protein CASSISTGRLAEIQYF.

This chain connects TRBV7-9 to TRBJ1-2, with a possible D match to TRBD1 (6 bases). V dropped 4 bases and J dropped 2 bases, with 17 bases sitting between them. Germline V gives CDR1 SEHNR, CDR2 FQNEAQ (reference sequence). The CDR3 has 16 amino acids. CDR3: CASSSLPGHQNYGYTF. The DNA of the CDR3 is TGTGCCAGCAGCTCTCTTCCGGGACATCAGAACTATGGCTACACCTTC.

The genes are TRBV6-1 and TRBJ2-1; TRBD2 matches 10 bases. The germline CDR1 and CDR2 sequences are MNHNS and SASEGT. Trimming removed 5 bases from V and 5 bases from J; junction bases left unmatched: 6. The CDR3 spans 15 residues. CDR3 amino acids: CASSRLAGGDNEQFF. The CDR3 DNA sequence: TGTGCCAGCAGTAGGTTAGCGGGAGGCGACAATGAGCAGTTCTTC.

The V gene is TRBV18, the J gene TRBJ1-2; weak D call: TRBD1 (5 bases). CDR1 KGHSH and CDR2 LQKENI come from the germline V gene. The CDR3 is made up of 15 amino acids. V was cut by 3 bases and J by 5 bases, with 16 bases left in between. CDR3 sequence: CASSPVNQGGYGYTF. The CDR3 nucleotides are TGTGCCAGCTCACCGGTCAATCAGGGTGGGTATGGCTACACCTTC.

This chain uses TRBV10-3 with TRBJ1-1; a weak D match, TRBD1 (6 bases). Germline CDR1 reads ENHRY; CDR2 reads SYGVKD. V was shortened by 6 bases and J by 1 base, with 12 bases between the two germline ends. This CDR3 has 14 residues. The CDR3 bases are TGTGCCATCAGGGACAGTGAGTGGAACACTGAAGCTTTCTTT. Its translation is CAIRDSEWNTEAFF.

The gene calls are TRBV6-5 and TRBJ1-2; no clear D gene. This CDR3 region has 14 residues. Trimming took 0 bases from V and 5 from J, leaving 10 bases between them. Germline V gene sequence: CDR1 MNHEY, CDR2 SVGAGI. CDR3 in DNA: TGTGCCAGCAGTTACTCGTCCCAGTTATATGGCTACACCTTC. Protein sequence: CASSYSSQLYGYTF.

The V and J genes are TRBV6-1 and TRBJ2-1, with 7 bases lining up with TRBD1. The CDR3 runs to 17 residues. Trimming took 4 bases from V and 5 from J; bases not matched to a gene: 14. Germline V gene data show CDR1 as MNHNS and CDR2 as SASEGT. The CDR3 sequence is CASSGPRQGLSDNEQFF. Here the CDR3 DNA reads TGTGCCAGCAGTGGGCCCCGACAGGGCCTATCTGACAATGAGCAGTTCTTC.